A single sample is the source of the 20 T cell receptor beta chains below, sequenced in a study of early T cells in non-severe SARS-CoV-2 infection. TCRdb itself ran the 5' RACE reads through MiXCR, one entry per CDR3 protein. The table has 74,000 or so distinct CDR3 sequences, more than 10% seen once; the top ten hold 0.95% to 1.3%. Sequenced: whole blood. All receptors derive from an adult who was a healthcare worker with PCR-confirmed SARS-CoV-2 infection or an uninfected control (not recorded which).

This clonotype was detected ten times or more. Relative to the germline gene, one junction end is altered; a read error may explain this. The chain carries TRBV7-2 and TRBJ1-2, with a tentative D call TRBD1 (5 bases). This CDR3 spans 14 amino acids. CDR1 and CDR2 (germline): SGHTA, FQGNSA. In nucleotides, the CDR3 is TGTGTCAGCAGCTTAGCGCAGAGGGAGGGGAGCTACACCTTC. Translation: CVSSLAQREGSYTF. The full variable domain, with the rest looked up from reference TRBV7-2 and TRBJ1-2, is GAGVSQSPSNKVTEKGKDVELRCDPISGHTALYWYRQSLGQGLEFLIYFQGNSAPDKSGLPSDRFSAERTGGSVSTLTIQRTQQEDSAVYLCVSSLAQREGSYTFGSGTRLTVV.

This clonotype was observed at least ten times. The chain employs TRBV10-2 and TRBJ1-3, with no clear D. Trimming removed 10 bases from V and 1 base from J, with 8 bases in between. CDR3 length: 12 residues. Germline loops: CDR1 WSHSY, CDR2 SAAADI. The CDR3 nucleotides are TGCGCCACCCTAGGGTCTGGAAACACCATATATTTT. It encodes CATLGSGNTIYF.

This clonotype was observed at least ten times. This sequence joins TRBV2 and TRBJ1-1; the D is unclear. The CDR3 is made up of 14 amino acids. Trimming left V 4 bases short and J 3 bases short, with 12 bases between. CDR1 is SNHLY, CDR2 FYNNEI, per germline. The CDR3 DNA reads as TGTGCCAGCAGTGCACCGGGATACCACACTGAAGCTTTCTTT. Its translation: CASSAPGYHTEAFF. Variable domain in full (rest from reference TRBV2 and TRBJ1-1): EPEVTQTPSHQVTQMGQEVILRCVPISNHLYFYWYRQILGQKVEFLVSFYNNEISEKSEIFDDQFSVERPDGSNFTLKIRSTKLEDSAMYFCASSAPGYHTEAFFGQGTRLTVV.

This clonotype was recorded at least ten times. This chain links TRBV6-1 with TRBJ2-3, with D possibly matching TRBD2 (5 bases). The V end was cut by 6 bases, the J end by 0 bases, with 13 bases between. Germline CDR1 is MNHNS and CDR2 is SASEGT. The CDR3 extends over 15 amino acids. CDR3 DNA: TGTGCCAGCAGCCCACGGCGGGCCAGCACAGATACGCAGTATTTT. Its translation is CASSPRRASTDTQYF.

The chain couples TRBV19 to TRBJ2-1; TRBD2 aligns across 9 bases. Germline values: CDR1 LNHDA, CDR2 SQIVND (reference sequence). The CDR3 is 16 amino acids. The V and J ends lost 1 base and 8 bases, in that order; junction bases with no gene match: 9. DNA of the CDR3: TGTGCCAGTAGTATAGGAGCTAGCGGGATAAAATATGAGCAGTTCTTC. Translating gives CASSIGASGIKYEQFF.

The rearrangement links TRBV12-3 or TRBV12-4 to TRBJ1-6; D gene unclear. Trimming cost V 5 bases and J 3 bases, with 14 bases left between them. The CDR3 runs to 16 residues. The CDR3 loop reads CASSPSLRFYNSPLHF. The CDR3 region has the DNA TGTGCCAGCAGTCCCTCCCTAAGGTTCTATAATTCACCCCTCCACTTT.

The rearrangement joins TRBV28 to TRBJ2-1; D gene ambiguous. The CDR3 runs to 12 residues. Per the germline V gene, CDR1 is MDHEN and CDR2 is SYDVKM. The germline V and J ends were trimmed by 5 bases and 2 bases, with 4 bases remaining between them. The CDR3 sequence: CASSVPYNEQFF. Written as DNA, the CDR3 is TGTGCCAGCAGTGTCCCCTACAATGAGCAGTTCTTC.

This clonotype was recorded many times. CDR3 protein: CASSLAFRSEAFF. CDR3 coding DNA: TGTGCCAGCAGCTTAGCTTTCCGGTCTGAAGCTTTCTTT. V and J are TRBV7-2 and TRBJ1-1; D remains ambiguous. The length of the CDR3 is 13 residues. Trimming took off 0 bases at V and 6 bases at J, with 8 bases between the two ends. Germline assignment: CDR1 SGHTA and CDR2 FQGNSA.

The sample holds a few counts of this clonotype. The CDR3 region is CSARVGERAFF. In nucleotides, the CDR3 is TGCAGTGCTAGAGTGGGGGAGAGAGCTTTCTTT. This rearrangement joins TRBV20-1 to TRBJ1-1, with D possibly being TRBD1 (5 bases). The germline V gene encodes CDR1 DFQATT and CDR2 SNEGSKA (reference sequence). The V end lost 1 base, the J end lost 10 bases, and 10 bases lay between the germline ends. The CDR3 has 11 amino acids.

This clonotype has at least ten counts. Here the CDR3 DNA reads TGCAGTGCTAGGTTAGCCAAAAACATTCAGTACTTC. It translates to CSARLAKNIQYF. The V call is TRBV20-1, the J call TRBJ2-4; D remains unclear. V lost 3 bases and J lost 0, with 3 bases in between. The germline V gene encodes CDR1 DFQATT and CDR2 SNEGSKA (reference sequence). CDR3 length: 12 amino acids.

This clonotype was counted a few times. The V gene is TRBV4-2, the J gene TRBJ1-2; D possibly corresponds to TRBD1 (6 bases). CDR1 and CDR2 from the germline V gene are LGHNA and YNFKEQ. The CDR3 has 14 residues. V was pared by 4 bases and J by 4 bases, with 13 bases between. The CDR3 loop reads CASSRDTESYGYTF. DNA of the CDR3: TGTGCCAGCAGCCGGGACACCGAGAGCTATGGCTACACCTTC.

In this sample, this clonotype turned up a few times. The V call is TRBV19, the J call TRBJ1-5, with TRBD1 identical over 10 bases. J was trimmed by 2 bases and V by 3 bases; bases with no gene match: 7. Germline V gene sequence: CDR1 LNHDA, CDR2 SQIVND (reference sequence). The CDR3 runs 17 residues. The CDR3 DNA reads TGTGCCAGTAGTATGGGGACAGGGGTCCTCGGCAATCAGCCCCAGCATTTT. Its translation: CASSMGTGVLGNQPQHF.

The chain combines TRBV19 with TRBJ1-2; the D is unclear. This CDR3 spans 14 amino acids. The ends were cut back, 3 bases at V and 2 bases at J, with 10 bases in the middle. Germline CDR1 LNHDA, CDR2 SQIVND (reference sequence). Here the CDR3 DNA reads TGTGCCAGTAGTATCCAGACACAGAACTATGGCTACACCTTC. This translates into CASSIQTQNYGYTF.

J is TRBJ1-2 and V is TRBV6-2 or TRBV6-3, with unresolved D. Trimming shortened V by 2 bases and J by 3 bases, and 4 bases separated the two germline ends. CDR1 is MNHEY, CDR2 SVGEGT, per germline. The CDR3 loop spans 12 amino acids. CDR3 residues: CASSYRDYGYTF. Written as DNA, the CDR3 is TGTGCCAGCAGTTACAGGGACTATGGCTACACCTTC.

The J gene is TRBJ2-2, the V gene TRBV7-2; 9 bases fit TRBD2. Germline V gene lookup returns CDR1 SGHTA and CDR2 FQGNSA. This CDR3 region has 15 residues. V lost 4 bases and J lost 4; bases outside the gene matches: 4. The CDR3 DNA reads as TGTGCCAGCAGCTCGACTAGCGGTTTCACCGGGGAGCTGTTTTTT. This encodes CASSSTSGFTGELFF.

This clonotype was seen many times. V is TRBV28 and J is TRBJ2-5; D ambiguous. The CDR3 spans 13 residues. CDR1 and CDR2 from the germline V gene are MDHEN and SYDVKM. The germline V and J ends were trimmed by 6 bases and 2 bases, with 10 bases remaining between them. The CDR3 sequence: CASSLEEQETQYF. The CDR3 region has the DNA TGTGCCAGCAGCCTCGAGGAGCAAGAGACCCAGTACTTC.

The chain is built from TRBV2 and TRBJ1-1, with D unresolved. The CDR3 has 13 amino acids. Germline V lookup: CDR1 SNHLY, CDR2 FYNNEI. The V end was cut by 7 bases, the J end by 0 bases, with 9 bases between. The CDR3 DNA sequence: TGTGCCAGCATGGCGTACTTGAACACTGAAGCTTTCTTT. This translates into CASMAYLNTEAFF.

This clonotype was picked up many times. The chain uses TRBV6-5 and TRBJ2-1, with 9 nucleotides matching TRBD1. The V gene's germline CDR1 is MNHEY and CDR2 SVGAGI. Trimming took 7 bases from V and 0 from J; bases not matched to a gene: 4. There are 15 residues in the CDR3. CDR3 nucleotide sequence: TGTGCCAGCACCGGGACAGGGAGCTCCTACAATGAGCAGTTCTTC. Protein product: CASTGTGSSYNEQFF.

This clonotype has a count of ten or more. The chain recombines TRBV18 with TRBJ1-2; a possible D gene is TRBD1 (6 bases). V was shortened by 4 bases and J by 5 bases, with 11 bases between the two germline ends. Germline V CDR1 and CDR2: KGHSH, LQKENI. The CDR3 contains 13 residues. CDR3 coding DNA: TGTGCCAGCTCACAGGAGGACAGATATGGCTACACCTTC. Protein sequence: CASSQEDRYGYTF.

This clonotype has at least ten counts. The gene calls are TRBV5-6 and TRBJ2-7; D possibly matches TRBD1 or TRBD2 (5 bases each). Per germline, CDR1 SGHDT and CDR2 YYEEEE. Trimming pared 1 base from V and 2 bases from J, leaving 10 bases between. CDR3 length: 14 amino acids. As DNA, the CDR3 is TGTGCCAGCAGCTTGCGACAGAGGGCCTACGAGCAGTACTTC. It is translated as CASSLRQRAYEQYF.